This TCR beta chain comes out of a study of blood T cell repertoires in COVID-19. Study at large: PBMCs, B-cell-depleted T cells, or T cells were the source of the cDNA or gDNA that made up the material.

Germline V gene data show CDR1 as LGHNA and CDR2 as YNFKEQ. With 1 base removed from V and 5 bases from J, the gap between germline ends came to 3 bases. The CDR3 runs 12 residues. The method was immunoSEQ multiplex PCR; TCRdb's version includes in-frame clones alone and lacks a portion of them. The repertoire holds 100,000 or so clones, about 91% seen once, with 3.5% to 4.5% in the top ten. This chain links TRBV4-2 with TRBJ2-1; D ambiguous. The TCR originated in a man aged 18 to 30 with acute or convalescent COVID-19. What was sequenced was peripheral blood. The CDR3 nucleotides read TGTGCCAGCAGCCAAGGGCACAATGAGCAGTTCTTC. Its protein product is CASSQGHNEQFF.